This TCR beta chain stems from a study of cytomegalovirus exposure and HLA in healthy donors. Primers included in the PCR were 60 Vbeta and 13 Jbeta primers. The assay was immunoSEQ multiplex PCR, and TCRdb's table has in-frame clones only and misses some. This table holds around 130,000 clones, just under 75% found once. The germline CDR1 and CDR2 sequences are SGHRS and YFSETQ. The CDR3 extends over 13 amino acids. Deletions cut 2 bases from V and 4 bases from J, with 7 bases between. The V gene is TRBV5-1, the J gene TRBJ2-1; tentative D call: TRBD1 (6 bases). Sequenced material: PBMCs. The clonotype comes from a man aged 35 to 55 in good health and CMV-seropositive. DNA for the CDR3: TGCGCCAGCAGCTTACAGGGTTACAATGAGCAGTTCTTC. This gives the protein CASSLQGYNEQFF. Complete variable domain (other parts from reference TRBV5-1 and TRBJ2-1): KAGVTQTPRYLIKTRGQQVTLSCSPISGHRSVSWYQQTPGQGLQFLFEYFSETQRNKGNFPGRFSGRQFSNSRSEMNVSTLELGDSALYLCASSLQGYNEQFFGPGTRLTVL.